These T cell receptor beta chains were read from a single sample in a study of shared T cell receptors in the human thymus. Sequencing was performed with immunoSEQ multiplex PCR; in TCRdb, only in-frame clones are kept and a portion is missing. The data show 500,000 to 850,000 clones, more than 70% seen once. These data were likewise used in another study, on human thymus T cells.

The sequenced sample consisted of thymocytes. The receptors were sampled from a boy in the first two years of life with a congenital heart defect. CDR3s include the opening cysteine and the closing phenylalanine or tryptophan. The D gene is left open where the match is weak. The size of a clone is reported for some rows only, either as once, few or many, or as a class for expanded clones.

TRBD2 | TRBJ2-3 | - | TRBV7-9 | TGTGCCCGCAGCGGGACTAGCGACCCCCCAGATACGCAGTATTTT | CARSGTSDPPDTQYF
- | TRBJ1-2 | - | TRBV28 | TGTGCCAGCAAACTAAGGGAGAGGTCCTCTAGAAATGGCTACACCTTC | CASKLRERSSRNGYTF
- | TRBJ1-1 | - | TRBV5-6 | TGTGCCAGCAGCTTGAAACAGGGTGACACTGAAGCTTTCTTT | CASSLKQGDTEAFF
- | TRBJ2-7 | - | TRBV7-2 | TGTGCCAGCAGCTTAGAATGGGGGCTCTACGAGCAGTACTTC | CASSLEWGLYEQYF
TRBD1 | TRBJ1-1 | - | TRBV10-1 | TGCGCCAGCAGCCCAACTCAAGACAGGGGAGGGACTGAAGCTTTCTTT | CASSPTQDRGGTEAFF
TRBD1 | TRBJ2-1 | once | TRBV7-3 | TGTGCCAGCAGCTTAAGGGGACAGGGGGCCAATGAGCAGTTCTTC | CASSLRGQGANEQFF
- | TRBJ1-5 | - | TRBV5-8 | TGTGCCAGCAGATTCAGGGAAGGGGATCAGCCCCAGCATTTT | CASRFREGDQPQHF
- | TRBJ1-2 | - | TRBV28 | TGTGCCAGCAGTTTATTTGGGGAGGTATTCGGCTACACCTTC | CASSLFGEVFGYTF
TRBD1 | TRBJ1-5 | - | TRBV19 | TGTGCCAGTAGTATAGCCCCACTCCGGGACAGGGGGCGAGTTAATCAGCCCCAGCATTTT | CASSIAPLRDRGRVNQPQHF
TRBD1 | TRBJ1-2 | - | TRBV2 | TGTGCCAGCAGTGAATGGGGGACAGTCTATGGCTACACCTTC | CASSEWGTVYGYTF
TRBD2 | TRBJ2-7 | - | TRBV15 | TGTGCCACCAGCCGGACTAGGACTCCAAGGGATACCTACGAGCAGTACTTC | CATSRTRTPRDTYEQYF
TRBD2 | TRBJ2-3 | - | TRBV28 | TGTGCCAGCAGCCCCGGACTAGCGGGGGGGCATAAAGATACGCAGTATTTT | CASSPGLAGGHKDTQYF
- | TRBJ1-2 | - | TRBV21-1 | TGTGCCAGCAGCACCCTTGGGACAGGGGTTAGTGGCTACACCTTC | CASSTLGTGVSGYTF
TRBD1 | TRBJ1-1 | - | TRBV10-3 | TGTGCCATCAGTGCGGACAGGGGATCTAGAGTCGAAGCTTTCTTT | CAISADRGSRVEAFF
TRBD2 | TRBJ2-2 | - | TRBV30 | TGTGCCTGGACGACTAGCGGGAGGGCCAGCACCGGGGAGCTGTTTTTT | CAWTTSGRASTGELFF
- | TRBJ2-5 | few | TRBV28 | TGTGCCAGCAGCCGGCTAGTGGAGGAGACCCAGTACTTC | CASSRLVEETQYF
- | TRBJ2-3 | - | TRBV28 | TGTGCCAGCACCTGGGGGGGGCGCACAGATACGCAGTATTTT | CASTWGGRTDTQYF
TRBD1 | TRBJ1-4 | - | TRBV4-3 | TGCGCCAGCAGCCAAGATCGGGACAGTAATGAAAAACTGTTTTTT | CASSQDRDSNEKLFF
TRBD2 | TRBJ2-1 | once | TRBV12-5 | TGTGCTAGTGGTTTGGTATTTGACGGGGGGGTAGTTATCGAGCAGTTCTTC | CASGLVFDGGVVIEQFF
TRBD2 | TRBJ2-1 | - | TRBV5-1 | TGCGCCAGTCCGGGACTAGGGGACTACAATGAGCAGTTCTTC | CASPGLGDYNEQFF
- | TRBJ2-2 | - | TRBV4-3 | TGCGCCAGCAGCCAAATCCTAGCGACGAACACCGGGGAGCTGTTTTTT | CASSQILATNTGELFF
TRBD1 | TRBJ1-2 | - | TRBV29-1 | TGCAGCGTCGGTTGGGACAGGCCTTCCAGGGACTTC | CSVGWDRPSRDF
- | TRBJ1-6 | - | TRBV18 | TGTGCCAGCTCACCTTCGGGTTCACCCCTCCACTTT | CASSPSGSPLHF
- | TRBJ1-6 | few | TRBV7-9 | TGTGCCAGCAGGCCCACAGGTTTTAGTTCACCCCTCCACTTT | CASRPTGFSSPLHF
- | TRBJ2-4 | - | TRBV28 | TGTGCCAGCAATCGGGGGGCAATAAAAAACATTCAGTACTTC | CASNRGAIKNIQYF
TRBD1 | TRBJ1-1 | - | TRBV6-5 | TGTGCCAGCAGGGCCGGGACAGGGCGCATTGAAGCTTTCTTT | CASRAGTGRIEAFF